This T cell receptor (beta chain) comes out of a study of OX40 agonist ivuxolimab in advanced cancers. The study's findings and limits: Some nonresponders additionally presented with little normalized T-cell clonal expansion.

A note on this clone: Its antigen is undetermined.

The germline V gene has CDR1 SNHLY and CDR2 FYNNEI. This CDR3 has 14 residues. Trimming removed 8 bases at V and 0 bases at J, with 10 bases between. Produced via immunoSEQ multiplex PCR; TCRdb's table is partial and in-frame only. The sample lists more than 65,000 clones, approximately 91% occurring once. The sequence came from an adult with an advanced solid tumor such as melanoma, head and neck, liver or kidney cancer. V gene TRBV2 combines with J gene TRBJ2-2; D remains ambiguous. Sequenced here: CD4+ or CD8+ T cells sorted from blood, sampled in a trial of the OX40 agonist ivuxolimab. CDR3 protein: CASRISTNTGELFF. The CDR3, as DNA: TGTGCCAGCCGAATTTCTACGAACACCGGGGAGCTGTTTTTT.